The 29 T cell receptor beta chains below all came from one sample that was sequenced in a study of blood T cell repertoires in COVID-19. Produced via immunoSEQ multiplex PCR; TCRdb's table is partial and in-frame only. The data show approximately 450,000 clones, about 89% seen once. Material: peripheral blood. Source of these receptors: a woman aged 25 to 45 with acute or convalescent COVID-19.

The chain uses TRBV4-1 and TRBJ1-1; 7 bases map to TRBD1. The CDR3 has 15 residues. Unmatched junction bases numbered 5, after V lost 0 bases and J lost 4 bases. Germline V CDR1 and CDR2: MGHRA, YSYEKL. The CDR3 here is CASSQETGRTTEAFF. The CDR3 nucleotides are TGCGCCAGCAGCCAAGAGACAGGGAGGACCACTGAAGCTTTCTTT.

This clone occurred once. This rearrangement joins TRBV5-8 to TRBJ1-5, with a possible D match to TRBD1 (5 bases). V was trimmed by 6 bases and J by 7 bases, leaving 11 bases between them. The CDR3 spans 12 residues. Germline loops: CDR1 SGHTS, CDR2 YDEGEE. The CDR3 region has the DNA TGTGCCAGCACCCCTAAGGGGCAGCCCCAGCATTTT. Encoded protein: CASTPKGQPQHF.

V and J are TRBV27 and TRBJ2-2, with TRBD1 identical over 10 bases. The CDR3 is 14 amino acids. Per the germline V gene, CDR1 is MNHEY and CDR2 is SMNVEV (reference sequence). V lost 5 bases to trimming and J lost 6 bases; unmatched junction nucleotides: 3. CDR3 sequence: CASSSGQGAGELFF. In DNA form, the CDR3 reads TGTGCCAGCAGTAGTGGACAGGGGGCCGGGGAGCTGTTTTTT.

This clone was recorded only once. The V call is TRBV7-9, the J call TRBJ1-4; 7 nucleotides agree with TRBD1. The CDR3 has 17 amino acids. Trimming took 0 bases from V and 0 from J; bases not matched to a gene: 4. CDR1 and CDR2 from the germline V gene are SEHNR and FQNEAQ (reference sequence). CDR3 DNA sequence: TGTGCCAGCAGCTTAGCACCGGGACAGTCAACTAATGAAAAACTGTTTTTT. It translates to CASSLAPGQSTNEKLFF.

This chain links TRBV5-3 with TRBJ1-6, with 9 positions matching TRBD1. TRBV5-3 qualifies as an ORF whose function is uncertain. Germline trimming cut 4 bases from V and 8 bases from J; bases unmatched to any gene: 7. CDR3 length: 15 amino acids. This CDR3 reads CARSSRGQGDSPLHF. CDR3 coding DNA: TGTGCCAGAAGCAGTCGGGGACAGGGAGATTCACCCCTCCACTTT.

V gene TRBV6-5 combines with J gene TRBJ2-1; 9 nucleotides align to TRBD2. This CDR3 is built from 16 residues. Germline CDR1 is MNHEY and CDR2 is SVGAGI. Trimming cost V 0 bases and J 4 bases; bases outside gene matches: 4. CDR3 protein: CASSYSSAGGYNEQFF. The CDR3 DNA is TGTGCCAGCAGTTACTCATCAGCGGGGGGTTACAATGAGCAGTTCTTC.

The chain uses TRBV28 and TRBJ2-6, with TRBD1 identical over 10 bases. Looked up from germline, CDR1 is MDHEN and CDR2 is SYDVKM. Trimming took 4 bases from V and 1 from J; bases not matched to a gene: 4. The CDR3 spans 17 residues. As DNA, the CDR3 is TGTGCCAGCAGTTCGGACAGGGGGTTTTCTGGGGCCAACGTCCTGACTTTC. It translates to CASSSDRGFSGANVLTF.

CDR3 in DNA: TGTGCCAGCAGTCAGGGGTCAAGGCCCCAGCATTTT. This sequence encodes CASSQGSRPQHF. J is TRBJ1-5 and V is TRBV6-5, with D tentatively TRBD1 (6 bases). Germline assignment: CDR1 MNHEY and CDR2 SVGAGI. V shed 5 bases and J shed 9 bases, with 11 bases lying between them. There are 12 residues in the CDR3.

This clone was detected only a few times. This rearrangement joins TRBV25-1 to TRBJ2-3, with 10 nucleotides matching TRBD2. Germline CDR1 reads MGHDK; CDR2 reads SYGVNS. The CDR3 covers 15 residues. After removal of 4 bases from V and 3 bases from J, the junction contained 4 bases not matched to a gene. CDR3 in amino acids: CASSVKRGGTDTQYF. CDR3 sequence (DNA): TGTGCCAGCAGTGTCAAGCGGGGGGGGACAGATACGCAGTATTTT.

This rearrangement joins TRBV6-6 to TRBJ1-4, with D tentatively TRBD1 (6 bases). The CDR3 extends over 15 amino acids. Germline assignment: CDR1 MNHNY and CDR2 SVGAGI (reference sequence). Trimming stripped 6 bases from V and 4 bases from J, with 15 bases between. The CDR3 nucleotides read TGTGCCAGCAGGGATCTGGGAGGGGGTAATGAAAAACTGTTTTTT. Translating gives CASRDLGGGNEKLFF.

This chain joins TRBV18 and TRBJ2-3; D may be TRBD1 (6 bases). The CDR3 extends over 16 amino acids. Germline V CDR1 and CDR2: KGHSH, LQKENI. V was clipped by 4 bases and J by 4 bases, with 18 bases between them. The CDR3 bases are TGTGCCAGCTCACTAGCCGGGACATTTGGGGCAGATACGCAGTATTTT. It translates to CASSLAGTFGADTQYF.

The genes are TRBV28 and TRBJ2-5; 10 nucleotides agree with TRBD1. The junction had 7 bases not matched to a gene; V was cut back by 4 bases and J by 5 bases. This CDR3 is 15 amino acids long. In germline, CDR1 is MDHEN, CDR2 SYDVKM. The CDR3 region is CASSSDRGRRETQYF. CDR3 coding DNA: TGTGCCAGCAGTTCAGACAGGGGGCGCCGGGAGACCCAGTACTTC.

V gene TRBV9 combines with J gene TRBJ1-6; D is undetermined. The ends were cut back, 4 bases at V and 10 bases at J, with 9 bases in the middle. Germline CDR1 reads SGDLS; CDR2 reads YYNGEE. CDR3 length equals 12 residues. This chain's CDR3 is CASSRDGSPLHF. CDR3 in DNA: TGTGCCAGCAGCCGTGACGGGTCACCCCTCCACTTT.

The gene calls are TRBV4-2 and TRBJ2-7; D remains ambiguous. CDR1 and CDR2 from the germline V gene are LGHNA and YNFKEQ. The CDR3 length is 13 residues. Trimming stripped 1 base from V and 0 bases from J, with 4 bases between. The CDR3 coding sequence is TGTGCCAGCAGCCAAGGGGCCTCCTACGAGCAGTACTTC. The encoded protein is CASSQGASYEQYF.

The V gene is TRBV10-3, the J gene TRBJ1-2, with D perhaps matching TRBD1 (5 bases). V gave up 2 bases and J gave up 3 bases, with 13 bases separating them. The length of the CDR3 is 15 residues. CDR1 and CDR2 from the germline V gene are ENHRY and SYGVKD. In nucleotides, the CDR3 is TGTGCCATCAGTGAGGGGCAGGGTGGTCACTATGGCTACACCTTC. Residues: CAISEGQGGHYGYTF.

CDR3 bases: TGCGCCAGCAGCGGGACTACCCCGGATACGCAGTATTTT. As protein: CASSGTTPDTQYF. V usage is TRBV4-1 and J usage is TRBJ2-3, with 7 nucleotides matching TRBD2. The germline gives CDR1 MGHRA, CDR2 YSYEKL. The J segment lost 6 bases and the V segment lost 5 bases, leaving 5 bases of the junction unmatched. The CDR3 runs to 13 residues.

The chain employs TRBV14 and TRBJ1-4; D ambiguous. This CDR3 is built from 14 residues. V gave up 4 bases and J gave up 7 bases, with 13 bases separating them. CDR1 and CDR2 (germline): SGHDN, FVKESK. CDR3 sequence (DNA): TGTGCCAGCAGCCCCGGAGGTCTCGGTGAAAAACTGTTTTTT. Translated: CASSPGGLGEKLFF.

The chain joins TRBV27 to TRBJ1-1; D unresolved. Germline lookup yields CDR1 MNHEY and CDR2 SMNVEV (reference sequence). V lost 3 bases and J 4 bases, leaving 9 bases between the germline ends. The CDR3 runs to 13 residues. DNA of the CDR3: TGTGCCAGCAGTTTTGGTGGGAGCACTGAAGCTTTCTTT. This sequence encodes CASSFGGSTEAFF.

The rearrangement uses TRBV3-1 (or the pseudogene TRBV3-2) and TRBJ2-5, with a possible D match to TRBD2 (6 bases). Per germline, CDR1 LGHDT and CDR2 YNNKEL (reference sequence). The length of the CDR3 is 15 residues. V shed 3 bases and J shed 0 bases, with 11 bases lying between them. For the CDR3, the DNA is TGTGCCAGCAGCCATTTGAGGGACTACCAAGAGACCCAGTACTTC. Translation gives CASSHLRDYQETQYF.

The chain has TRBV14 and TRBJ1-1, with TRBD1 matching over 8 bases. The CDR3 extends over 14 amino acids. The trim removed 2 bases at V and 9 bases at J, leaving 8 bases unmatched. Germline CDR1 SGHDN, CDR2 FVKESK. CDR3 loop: CASSQRRGQGQAFF. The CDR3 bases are TGTGCCAGCAGCCAACGTCGAGGACAGGGCCAAGCTTTCTTT.

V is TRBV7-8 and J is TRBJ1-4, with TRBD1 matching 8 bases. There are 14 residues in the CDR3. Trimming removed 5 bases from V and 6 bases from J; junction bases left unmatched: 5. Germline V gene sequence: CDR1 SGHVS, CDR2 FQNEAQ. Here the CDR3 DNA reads TGTGCCAGCAGCATGACAGGGGTAGATGAAAAACTGTTTTTT. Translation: CASSMTGVDEKLFF.

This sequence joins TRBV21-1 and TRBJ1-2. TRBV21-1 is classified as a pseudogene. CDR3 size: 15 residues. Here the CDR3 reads CASSGGGVTNYGYTF. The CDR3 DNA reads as TGTGCCAGCAGCGGGGGAGGGGTCACTAACTATGGCTACACCTTC.

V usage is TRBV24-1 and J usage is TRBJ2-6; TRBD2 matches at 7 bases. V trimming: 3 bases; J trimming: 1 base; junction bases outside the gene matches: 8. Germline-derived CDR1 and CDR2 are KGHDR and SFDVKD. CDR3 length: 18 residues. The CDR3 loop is CATSDRRGKRSGANVLTF. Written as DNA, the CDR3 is TGTGCCACCAGTGATCGGCGGGGGAAGAGGTCTGGGGCCAACGTCCTGACTTTC.

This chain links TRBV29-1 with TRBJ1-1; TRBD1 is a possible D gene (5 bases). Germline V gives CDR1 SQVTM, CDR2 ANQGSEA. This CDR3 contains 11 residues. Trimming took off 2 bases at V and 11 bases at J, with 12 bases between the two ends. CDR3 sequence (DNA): TGCAGCGTTGAATCCCGGTGGGGCGCTTTCTTT. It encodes CSVESRWGAFF.

The chain's CDR3 is CASSEGGIGDTQYF. The CDR3 nucleotides are TGTGCCAGCAGTGAGGGGGGGATAGGAGATACGCAGTATTTT. This chain uses TRBV27 with TRBJ2-3, with D perhaps TRBD2 (7 bases). The CDR3 totals 14 residues. Germline V gene lookup returns CDR1 MNHEY and CDR2 SMNVEV (reference sequence). Deletions cut 5 bases from V and 5 bases from J, with 14 bases between.

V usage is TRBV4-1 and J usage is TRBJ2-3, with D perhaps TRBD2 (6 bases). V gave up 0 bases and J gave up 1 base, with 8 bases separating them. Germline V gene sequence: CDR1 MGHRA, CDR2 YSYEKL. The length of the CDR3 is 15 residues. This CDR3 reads CASSQESGGTDTQYF. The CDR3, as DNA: TGCGCCAGCAGCCAAGAGTCGGGGGGCACAGATACGCAGTATTTT.

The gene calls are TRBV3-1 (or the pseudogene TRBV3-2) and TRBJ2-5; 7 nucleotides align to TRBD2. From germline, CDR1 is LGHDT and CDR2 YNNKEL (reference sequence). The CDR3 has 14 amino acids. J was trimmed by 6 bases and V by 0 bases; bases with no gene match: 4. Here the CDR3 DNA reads TGTGCCAGCAGCCAAGAGCGACTAGCCAAGACCCAGTACTTC. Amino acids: CASSQERLAKTQYF.

The CDR3 bases are TGTGCCAGCGCGTTTGAGGGCACAGATACGCAGTATTTT. This codes for CASAFEGTDTQYF. The rearrangement links TRBV6-4 to TRBJ2-3; no firm D call. Trimming removed 8 bases from V and 1 base from J, with 10 bases in between. The CDR3 length is 13 residues. CDR1 is MRHNA, CDR2 SNTAGT, per germline.

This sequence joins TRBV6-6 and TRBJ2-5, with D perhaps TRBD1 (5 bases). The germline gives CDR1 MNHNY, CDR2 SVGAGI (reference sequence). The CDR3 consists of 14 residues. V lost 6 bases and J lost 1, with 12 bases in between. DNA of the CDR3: TGTGCCAGCAGGCCCCCAGGGCTCCAAGAGACCCAGTACTTC. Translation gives CASRPPGLQETQYF.